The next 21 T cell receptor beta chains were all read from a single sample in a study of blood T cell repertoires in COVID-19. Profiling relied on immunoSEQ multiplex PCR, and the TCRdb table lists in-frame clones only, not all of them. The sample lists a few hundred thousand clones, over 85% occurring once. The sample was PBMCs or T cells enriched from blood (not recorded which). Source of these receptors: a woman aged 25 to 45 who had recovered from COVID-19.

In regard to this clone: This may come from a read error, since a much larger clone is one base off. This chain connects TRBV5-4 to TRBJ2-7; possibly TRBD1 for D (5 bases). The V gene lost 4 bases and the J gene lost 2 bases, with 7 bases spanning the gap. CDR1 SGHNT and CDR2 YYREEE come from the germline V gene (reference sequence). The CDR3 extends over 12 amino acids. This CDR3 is CASSQDTYEQYF. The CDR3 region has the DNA TGTGCCAGCAGCCAGGACACCTACGAGCAGTACTTC.

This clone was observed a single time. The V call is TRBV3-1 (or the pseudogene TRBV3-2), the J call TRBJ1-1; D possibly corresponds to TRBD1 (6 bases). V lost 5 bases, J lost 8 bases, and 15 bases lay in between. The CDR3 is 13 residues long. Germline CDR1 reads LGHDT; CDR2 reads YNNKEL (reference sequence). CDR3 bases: TGTGCCAGCAGCGAGACAGGAATAACCGAAGCTTTCTTT. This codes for CASSETGITEAFF.

This CDR3 reads CASVRTSGFGYTF. The CDR3 bases are TGTGCCAGTGTACGTACGTCCGGGTTTGGCTACACCTTC. This chain uses TRBV19 with TRBJ1-2; no firm D call. V dropped 8 bases and J dropped 7 bases, with 17 bases sitting between them. CDR3 size: 13 residues. Germline V gene sequence: CDR1 LNHDA, CDR2 SQIVND (reference sequence).

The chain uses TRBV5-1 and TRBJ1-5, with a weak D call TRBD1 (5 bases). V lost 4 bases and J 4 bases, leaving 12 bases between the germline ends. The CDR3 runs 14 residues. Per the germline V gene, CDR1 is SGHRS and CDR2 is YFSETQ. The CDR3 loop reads CASSLGSGNQPQHF. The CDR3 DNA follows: TGCGCCAGCAGCCTAGGGTCAGGGAATCAGCCCCAGCATTTT.

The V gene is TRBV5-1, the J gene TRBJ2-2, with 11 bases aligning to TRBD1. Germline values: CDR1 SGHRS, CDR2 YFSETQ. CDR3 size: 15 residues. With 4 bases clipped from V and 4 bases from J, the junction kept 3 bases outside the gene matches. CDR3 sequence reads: CASSHGTGGTGELFF. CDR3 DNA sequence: TGCGCCAGCAGCCATGGGACAGGGGGCACCGGGGAGCTGTTTTTT. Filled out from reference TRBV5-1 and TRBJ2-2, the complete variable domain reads KAGVTQTPRYLIKTRGQQVTLSCSPISGHRSVSWYQQTPGQGLQFLFEYFSETQRNKGNFPGRFSGRQFSNSRSEMNVSTLELGDSALYLCASSHGTGGTGELFFGEGSRLTVL.

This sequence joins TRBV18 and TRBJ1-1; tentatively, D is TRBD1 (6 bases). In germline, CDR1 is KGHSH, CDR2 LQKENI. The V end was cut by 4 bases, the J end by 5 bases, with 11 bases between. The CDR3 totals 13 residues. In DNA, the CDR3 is TGTGCCAGCTCACAAAATGGACAGACTGAAGCTTTCTTT. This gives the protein CASSQNGQTEAFF.

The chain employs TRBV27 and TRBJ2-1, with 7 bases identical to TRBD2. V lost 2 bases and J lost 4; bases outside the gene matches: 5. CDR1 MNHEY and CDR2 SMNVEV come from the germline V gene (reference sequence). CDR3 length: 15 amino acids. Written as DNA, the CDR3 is TGTGCCAGCAGTTTAAGCCTAGCGGAGTACAATGAGCAGTTCTTC. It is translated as CASSLSLAEYNEQFF.

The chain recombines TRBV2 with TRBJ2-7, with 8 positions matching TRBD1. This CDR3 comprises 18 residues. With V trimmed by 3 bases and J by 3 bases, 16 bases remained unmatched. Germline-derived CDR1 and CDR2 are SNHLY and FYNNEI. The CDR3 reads CASSDNGLRDRSLYEQYF. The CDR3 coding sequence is TGTGCCAGCAGTGACAACGGCCTCCGGGACAGGAGCCTCTACGAGCAGTACTTC.

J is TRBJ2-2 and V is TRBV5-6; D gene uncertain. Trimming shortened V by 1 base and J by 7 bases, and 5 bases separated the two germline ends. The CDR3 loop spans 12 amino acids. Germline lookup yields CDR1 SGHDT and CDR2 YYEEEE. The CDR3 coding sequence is TGTGCCAGCAGCTTGCCTATCGGGGAGCTGTTTTTT. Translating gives CASSLPIGELFF.

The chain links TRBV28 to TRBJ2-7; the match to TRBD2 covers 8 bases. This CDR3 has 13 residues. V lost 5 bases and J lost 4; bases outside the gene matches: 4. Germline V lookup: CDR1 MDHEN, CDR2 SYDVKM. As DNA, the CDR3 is TGTGCCAGCAGTAGGACTAGCCCTTACGAGCAGTACTTC. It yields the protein CASSRTSPYEQYF.

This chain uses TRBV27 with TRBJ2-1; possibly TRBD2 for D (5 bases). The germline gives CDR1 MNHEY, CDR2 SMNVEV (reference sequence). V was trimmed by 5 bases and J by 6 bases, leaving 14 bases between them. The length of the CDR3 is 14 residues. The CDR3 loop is CASSPDTSGNEQFF. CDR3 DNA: TGTGCCAGCAGTCCAGACACGAGCGGCAATGAGCAGTTCTTC.

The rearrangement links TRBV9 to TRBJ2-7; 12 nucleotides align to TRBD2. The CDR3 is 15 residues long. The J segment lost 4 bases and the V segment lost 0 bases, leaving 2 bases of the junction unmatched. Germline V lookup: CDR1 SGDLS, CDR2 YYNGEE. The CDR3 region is CASSVETSGSYEQYF. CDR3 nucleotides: TGTGCCAGCAGCGTAGAGACTAGCGGGAGTTACGAGCAGTACTTC. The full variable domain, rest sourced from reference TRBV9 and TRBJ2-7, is DSGVTQTPKHLITATGQRVTLRCSPRSGDLSVYWYQQSLDQGLQFLIQYYNGEERAKGNILERFSAQQFPDLHSELNLSSLELGDSALYFCASSVETSGSYEQYFGPGTRLTVT.

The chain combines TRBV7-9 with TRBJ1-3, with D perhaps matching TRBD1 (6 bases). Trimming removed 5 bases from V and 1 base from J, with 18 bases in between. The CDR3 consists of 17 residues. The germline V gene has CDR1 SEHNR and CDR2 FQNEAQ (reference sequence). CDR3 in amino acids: CASSLQQGVISGNTIYF. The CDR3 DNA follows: TGTGCCAGCAGCCTACAACAGGGAGTGATTTCTGGAAACACCATATATTTT.

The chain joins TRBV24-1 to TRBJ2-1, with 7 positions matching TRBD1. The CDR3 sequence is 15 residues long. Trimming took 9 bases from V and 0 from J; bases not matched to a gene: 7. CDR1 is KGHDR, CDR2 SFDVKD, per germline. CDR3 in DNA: TGTGCCACCCAGCCGAGGGACAGCTCCTACAATGAGCAGTTCTTC. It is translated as CATQPRDSSYNEQFF.

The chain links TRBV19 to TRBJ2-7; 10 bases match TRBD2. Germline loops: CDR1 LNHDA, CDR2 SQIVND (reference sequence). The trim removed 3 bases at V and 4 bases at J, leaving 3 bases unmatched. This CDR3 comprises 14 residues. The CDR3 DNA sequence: TGTGCCAGTAGTATGGCAGCGGGAGGGTACGAGCAGTACTTC. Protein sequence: CASSMAAGGYEQYF. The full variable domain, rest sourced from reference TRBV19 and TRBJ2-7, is DGGITQSPKYLFRKEGQNVTLSCEQNLNHDAMYWYRQDPGQGLRLIYYSQIVNDFQKGDIAEGYSVSREKKESFPLTVTSAQKNPTAFYLCASSMAAGGYEQYFGPGTRLTVT.

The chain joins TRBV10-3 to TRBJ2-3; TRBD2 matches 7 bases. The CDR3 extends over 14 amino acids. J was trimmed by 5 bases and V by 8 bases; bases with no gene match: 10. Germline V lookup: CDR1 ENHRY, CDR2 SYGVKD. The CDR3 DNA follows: TGTGCCATCGAAGGCGGGAGTGGGGTAGATACGCAGTATTTT. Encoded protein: CAIEGGSGVDTQYF.

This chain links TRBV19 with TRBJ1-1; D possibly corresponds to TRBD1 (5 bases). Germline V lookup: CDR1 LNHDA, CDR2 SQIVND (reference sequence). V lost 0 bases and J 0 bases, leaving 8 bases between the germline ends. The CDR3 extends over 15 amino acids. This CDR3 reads CASSIEPGMNTEAFF. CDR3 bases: TGTGCCAGTAGTATAGAACCAGGGATGAACACTGAAGCTTTCTTT. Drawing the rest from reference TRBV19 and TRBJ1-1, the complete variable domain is DGGITQSPKYLFRKEGQNVTLSCEQNLNHDAMYWYRQDPGQGLRLIYYSQIVNDFQKGDIAEGYSVSREKKESFPLTVTSAQKNPTAFYLCASSIEPGMNTEAFFGQGTRLTVV.

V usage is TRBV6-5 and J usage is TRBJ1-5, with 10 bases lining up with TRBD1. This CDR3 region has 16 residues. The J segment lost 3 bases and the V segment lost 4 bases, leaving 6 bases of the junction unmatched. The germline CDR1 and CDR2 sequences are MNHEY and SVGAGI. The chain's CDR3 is CASSWDRGFSNQPQHF. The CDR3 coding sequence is TGTGCCAGCAGTTGGGACAGGGGATTCTCCAATCAGCCCCAGCATTTT.

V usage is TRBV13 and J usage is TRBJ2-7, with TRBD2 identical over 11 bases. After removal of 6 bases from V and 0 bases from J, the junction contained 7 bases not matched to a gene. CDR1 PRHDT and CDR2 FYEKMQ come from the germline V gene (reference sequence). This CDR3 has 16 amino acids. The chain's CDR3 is CASSSGTSGFSYEQYF. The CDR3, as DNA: TGTGCCAGCAGTTCTGGGACTAGCGGATTCTCCTACGAGCAGTACTTC.

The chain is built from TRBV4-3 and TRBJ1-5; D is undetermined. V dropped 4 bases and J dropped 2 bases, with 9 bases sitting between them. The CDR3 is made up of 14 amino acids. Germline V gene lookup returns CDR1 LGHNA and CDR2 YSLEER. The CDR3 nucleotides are TGCGCCAGCAGCCTTCAGGTAGGCAATCAGCCCCAGCATTTT. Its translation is CASSLQVGNQPQHF.

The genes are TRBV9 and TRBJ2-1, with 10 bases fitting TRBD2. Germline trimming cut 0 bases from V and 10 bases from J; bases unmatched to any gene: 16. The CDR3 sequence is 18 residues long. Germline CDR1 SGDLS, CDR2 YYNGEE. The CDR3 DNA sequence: TGTGCCAGCAGCGTAGGTCTGCCCTTAGCGGGAGGCCAAGACGAGCAGTTCTTC. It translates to CASSVGLPLAGGQDEQFF.